This T cell receptor beta chain was observed in a study of shared clonotypes between healthy human individuals. Overall study: A donor's plate count was three for CD4 naive and three for CD4 memory; CD8 naive had two and CD8 memory one.

Points on this clone: Its antigen is unknown.

Study-wide results and caveats: Only blood samples were collected, and tissue repertoires likely differ. Non-shared clonotypes had lower generation probabilities than clonotypes shared by all four sorted-subset donors.

The table came from immunoSEQ multiplex PCR; TCRdb's copy has only in-frame clones and leaves some out. Of approximately 980,000 clones listed, roughly 72% are singletons. Investigators divided CD4+ cells into CD45RA+ naive and CD45RA-negative memory subsets. The CDR3 covers 16 residues. With V trimmed by 1 base and J by 5 bases, 7 bases remained unmatched. Looked up from germline, CDR1 is SGDLS and CDR2 is YYNGEE. This clonotype was obtained from a man aged 18 to 30 in good health. Sequenced sample: memory CD4+ T cells sorted from blood. Subset here: CD45RA-negative fraction. This chain connects TRBV9 to TRBJ2-5; TRBD1 matches at 11 bases. CDR3 protein: CASSVLGDRGRETQYF. CDR3 in DNA: TGTGCCAGCAGCGTATTGGGGGACAGGGGGAGGGAGACCCAGTACTTC.